This passage covers 23 T cell receptor beta chains from one sample sequenced in a study of CD8 T cells in Susac syndrome. RNA totalling roughly 0.45 to 1 ug underwent reverse transcription with random hexamers. TCRdb fed the immunoSEQ multiplex PCR reads into MiXCR, producing one record per CDR3 protein. The data show roughly 200,000 distinct CDR3 sequences, more than 90% seen once. What was sequenced was CD4+ T cells from PBMCs. Source of these receptors: a human donor with multiple sclerosis.

This clonotype has a single count. V and J are TRBV5-6 and TRBJ1-1, with unresolved D. V dropped 4 bases and J dropped 0 bases, with 7 bases sitting between them. The CDR3 has 13 residues. Germline assignment: CDR1 SGHDT and CDR2 YYEEEE. CDR3 nucleotide sequence: TGTGCCAGCAGCGTACGTTTGAACACTGAAGCTTTCTTT. Encoded protein: CASSVRLNTEAFF.

The chain is built from TRBV3-1 and TRBJ1-6; D might be TRBD1 (5 bases). The CDR3 loop spans 15 amino acids. Germline V gene data show CDR1 as LGHDT and CDR2 as YNNKEL (reference sequence). V was shortened by 1 base and J by 5 bases, with 9 bases between the two germline ends. The chain's CDR3 is CASSQGGGNNSPLHF. The CDR3 nucleotides are TGTGCCAGCAGCCAAGGGGGGGGGAATAATTCACCCCTCCACTTT.

The chain couples TRBV7-9 to TRBJ2-2; 8 bases are shared with TRBD1. With 6 bases clipped from V and 4 bases from J, the junction kept 13 bases outside the gene matches. Germline lookup yields CDR1 SEHNR and CDR2 FQNEAQ (reference sequence). The CDR3 is 17 residues long. The CDR3 region has the DNA TGTGCCAGCAGTCGACACTTCAGGGGGCCTAGCACCGGGGAGCTGTTTTTT. This encodes CASSRHFRGPSTGELFF.

The gene calls are TRBV9 and TRBJ1-6; possibly TRBD1 for D (5 bases). V was cut by 0 bases and J by 9 bases, with 16 bases left in between. Germline V gives CDR1 SGDLS, CDR2 YYNGEE. CDR3 length: 16 amino acids. DNA of the CDR3: TGTGCCAGCAGCGTAGTGTCTGGGACGGGGCGTTCACCCCTCCACTTT. Amino acid sequence: CASSVVSGTGRSPLHF.

The chain employs TRBV27 and TRBJ1-2; 7 bases line up with TRBD1. Germline lookup yields CDR1 MNHEY and CDR2 SMNVEV (reference sequence). This CDR3 region has 13 residues. With 4 bases clipped from V and 5 bases from J, the junction kept 4 bases outside the gene matches. The DNA for the CDR3 is TGTGCCAGCAGTTGGGACAGTTCTTATGGCTACACCTTC. It translates to CASSWDSSYGYTF.

J is TRBJ1-2 and V is TRBV29-1, with 7 positions matching TRBD1. V trimming: 5 bases; J trimming: 8 bases; junction bases outside the gene matches: 8. Germline V gives CDR1 SQVTM, CDR2 ANQGSEA. CDR3 length: 12 residues. The CDR3: CSVLDRAGGYTF. The CDR3 region has the DNA TGCAGCGTTCTCGACAGGGCGGGAGGCTACACCTTC.

This chain links TRBV20-1 with TRBJ1-5, with TRBD1 matching over 8 bases. Germline trimming cut 1 base from V and 3 bases from J; bases unmatched to any gene: 5. Germline V CDR1 and CDR2: DFQATT, SNEGSKA (reference sequence). The CDR3 contains 15 residues. The chain's CDR3 is CSARARTGNNQPQHF. The CDR3 coding sequence is TGCAGTGCTAGAGCAAGGACAGGGAACAATCAGCCCCAGCATTTT.

The chain is built from TRBV20-1 and TRBJ2-1; 8 bases match TRBD1. The germline gives CDR1 DFQATT, CDR2 SNEGSKA (reference sequence). J gave up 5 bases and V 5 bases, and 8 bases lay outside the gene matches. This CDR3 has 14 residues. The CDR3 nucleotides are TGCAGTGCTCGACAGGGGAGTATTGACAATGAGCAGTTCTTC. Protein sequence: CSARQGSIDNEQFF.

This chain joins TRBV24-1 and TRBJ2-3; 7 bases are a match to TRBD2. CDR1 is KGHDR, CDR2 SFDVKD, per germline. The length of the CDR3 is 15 residues. The J segment lost 1 base and the V segment lost 4 bases, leaving 4 bases of the junction unmatched. The CDR3 is CATSEPTSGTDTQYF. CDR3 DNA sequence: TGTGCCACCAGTGAACCCACTAGCGGCACAGATACGCAGTATTTT.

The chain has TRBV30 and TRBJ2-3; perhaps TRBD1 as D (6 bases). This CDR3 contains 12 residues. CDR1 is GTSNPN, CDR2 SVGIG, per germline (reference sequence). V was clipped by 4 bases and J by 10 bases, with 15 bases between them. CDR3 in DNA: TGTGCCTGGATCAAAACAGGGAAGGCGCAGTATTTT. Translated: CAWIKTGKAQYF.

This rearrangement joins TRBV24-1 to TRBJ2-1, with 8 bases lining up with TRBD1. Germline V gene data show CDR1 as KGHDR and CDR2 as SFDVKD. The CDR3 has 15 amino acids. V lost 3 bases and J lost 6; bases outside the gene matches: 6. This CDR3 is CATSDPLDRGNEQFF. CDR3 nucleotides: TGTGCCACCAGTGATCCCCTTGACAGGGGCAATGAGCAGTTCTTC.

A single count supports this clonotype. The chain joins TRBV28 to TRBJ1-5; TRBD1 might be the D (6 bases). The V gene's germline CDR1 is MDHEN and CDR2 SYDVKM. With 7 bases removed from V and 5 bases from J, the gap between germline ends came to 15 bases. The length of the CDR3 is 14 residues. CDR3 DNA: TGTGCCAGCACCCTACAGGGAGGAGATCAGCCCCAGCATTTT. It is translated as CASTLQGGDQPQHF.

This chain joins TRBV15 and TRBJ1-1, with D unclear. The germline V and J ends were trimmed by 6 bases and 7 bases, with 12 bases remaining between them. This CDR3 region has 12 residues. The germline V gene has CDR1 LNHNV and CDR2 YYDKDF (reference sequence). The CDR3 loop reads CATRRDTSEAFF. CDR3 bases: TGTGCCACCAGGAGGGATACGAGTGAAGCTTTCTTT.

J is TRBJ1-2 and V is TRBV29-1; 8 bases line up with TRBD1. The CDR3 sequence is 13 residues long. CDR1 is SQVTM, CDR2 ANQGSEA, per germline. Trimming cost V 6 bases and J 4 bases; bases outside gene matches: 7. The CDR3 DNA follows: TGCAGCGTCTTGCCAACAGGGGGCTATGGCTACACCTTC. It is translated as CSVLPTGGYGYTF. Looking up the rest from reference TRBV29-1 and TRBJ1-2 gives the full variable domain: SAVISQKPSRDICQRGTSLTIQCQVDSQVTMMFWYRQQPGQSLTLIATANQGSEATYESGFVIDKFPISRPNLTFSTLTVSNMSPEDSSIYLCSVLPTGGYGYTFGSGTRLTVV.

This chain joins TRBV29-1 and TRBJ1-2; 8 nucleotides align to TRBD1. Looked up from germline, CDR1 is SQVTM and CDR2 is ANQGSEA. The junction had 7 bases not matched to a gene; V was cut back by 4 bases and J by 3 bases. There are 14 residues in the CDR3. The CDR3 DNA is TGCAGCGTTGTGGGGTCGACAGGGGACTATGGCTACACCTTC. Translation gives CSVVGSTGDYGYTF. The entire variable domain, with the rest obtained from reference TRBV29-1 and TRBJ1-2, is as follows: SAVISQKPSRDICQRGTSLTIQCQVDSQVTMMFWYRQQPGQSLTLIATANQGSEATYESGFVIDKFPISRPNLTFSTLTVSNMSPEDSSIYLCSVVGSTGDYGYTFGSGTRLTVV.

V gene TRBV5-6 combines with J gene TRBJ1-6; D uncertain. V lost 0 bases and J 9 bases, leaving 7 bases between the germline ends. Germline V gene sequence: CDR1 SGHDT, CDR2 YYEEEE. This CDR3 contains 13 residues. Here the CDR3 DNA reads TGTGCCAGCAGCTTGGGGGTACCTTCACCCCTCCACTTT. Encoded protein: CASSLGVPSPLHF.

This clonotype was detected only once. The gene calls are TRBV3-1 and TRBJ2-3; D possibly uses TRBD1 or TRBD2 (5 bases each). This CDR3 has 16 residues. The ends were cut back, 0 bases at V and 0 bases at J, with 10 bases in the middle. Germline lookup yields CDR1 LGHDT and CDR2 YNNKEL (reference sequence). The CDR3 coding sequence is TGTGCCAGCAGCCAAGATCTATGGGGGAGCACAGATACGCAGTATTTT. Translating gives CASSQDLWGSTDTQYF.

V usage is TRBV29-1 and J usage is TRBJ2-5; D not certain. Germline V gene data show CDR1 as SQVTM and CDR2 as ANQGSEA. The CDR3 runs to 13 residues. V lost 4 bases and J 2 bases, leaving 11 bases between the germline ends. The CDR3 DNA reads TGCAGCGTTGCAGTGCTAAATCAAGAGACCCAGTACTTC. It is translated as CSVAVLNQETQYF.

The rearrangement links TRBV9 to TRBJ2-7; D might be TRBD2 (5 bases). The CDR3 covers 12 residues. The germline V and J ends were trimmed by 5 bases and 5 bases, with 11 bases remaining between them. From germline, CDR1 is SGDLS and CDR2 YYNGEE. As DNA, the CDR3 is TGTGCCAGCAGTCCGGGGTTGGACGAGCAGTACTTC. As protein: CASSPGLDEQYF.

The J gene is TRBJ1-4, the V gene TRBV9; D is undetermined. The germline V and J ends were trimmed by 1 base and 5 bases, with 12 bases remaining between them. The CDR3 is 15 residues long. Germline V lookup: CDR1 SGDLS, CDR2 YYNGEE. Here the CDR3 reads CASSVTGRGNEKLFF. In DNA form, the CDR3 reads TGTGCCAGCAGCGTAACCGGGCGAGGGAATGAAAAACTGTTTTTT.

This clonotype is a singleton in its sample. This chain connects TRBV29-1 to TRBJ1-1, with no clear D. Germline CDR1 SQVTM, CDR2 ANQGSEA. The CDR3 runs 11 residues. V was cut by 7 bases and J by 0 bases, with 6 bases left in between. The CDR3 DNA reads as TGCAGCGGTGCATTGAACACTGAAGCTTTCTTT. Protein sequence: CSGALNTEAFF.

Written as DNA, the CDR3 is TGTGCCAGCAGCCTCCGGGACCCGGGTAAGCAGCCCCAGCATTTT. Amino acids: CASSLRDPGKQPQHF. The V gene is TRBV12-3 or TRBV12-4, the J gene TRBJ1-5, with D tentatively TRBD1 (5 bases). CDR3 length equals 15 residues. Trimming shortened V by 6 bases and J by 7 bases, and 19 bases separated the two germline ends.

The genes are TRBV9 and TRBJ1-4, with D possibly being TRBD1 (5 bases). V was pared by 0 bases and J by 8 bases, with 14 bases between. CDR1 and CDR2 from the germline V gene are SGDLS and YYNGEE. This CDR3 has 15 residues. The CDR3 is CASSVVGGDGEKLFF. CDR3 nucleotides: TGTGCCAGCAGCGTAGTCGGGGGTGATGGGGAAAAACTGTTTTTT.